This T cell receptor beta chain was recovered during a study of T cells expressing NK-cell markers. Overall study findings and caveats: For several donors, the dominant NKG2C+ clonotypes made up roughly 1.0-7.5% of their CD8+ T cells.

TCRdb re-called the 5' RACE reads and shows each CDR3 protein once, DNA omitted. Its clone listing holds 450,000 to 600,000 distinct CDR3 sequences. This CDR3 region has 13 residues. The germline CDR1 and CDR2 sequences are SGHVS and FNYEAQ. Points on this clonotype: Its target is not known.

The V call is TRBV7-6, the J call TRBJ2-3; the TCRdb D gene call, TRBD2, has no DNA to confirm it. The source of this sequence is a man aged 18 to 35 in good health. Sequenced sample: blood T cells: a sorted CD56 or NKG2C T cell subset, CD4+ or CD8+ T cells, or bulk PBMC T cells (not recorded which). The CDR3 reads CASRRLEVDTQYF.